This T cell receptor (beta chain) was found in a study of OX40 agonist ivuxolimab in advanced cancers. With regard to the full study: Ivuxolimab was an agonistic, fully human IgG2 monoclonal antibody directed against OX40 (CD134), a costimulatory receptor. Among the approximately 50 dose-escalation patients, some 20 had hepatocellular carcinoma, roughly 15 melanoma, 9 renal cell carcinoma and 9 head and neck cancer. The dose-escalation cohort was roughly 87% male with a mean age of 60 years, ranging from roughly 23 to 80. Peripheral TCRbeta sequencing was intended to test whether TCR sequence diversity was altered and clonal T-cell expansion was caused by ivuxolimab. Partial responses occurred in three dose-escalation patients: two with cutaneous melanoma and one with hepatocellular carcinoma. The paper reports the monotherapy dose-escalation portion (N = 52 patients) of the phase I ivuxolimab trial. Intravenous ivuxolimab was administered to patients every 2 weeks at six dose levels: 0.01, 0.1, 0.3, 1.5, 3 and 10 mg/kg. Patients were allowed to have had prior anti-PD-1, anti-PD-L1 or anti-CTLA-4 therapy, and 40% of the dose-escalation patients had previously received checkpoint inhibitors.

For sequencing of the TCRbeta CDR3 region, genomic DNA was extracted from the sorted cells. TCRbeta CDR3 regions were sequenced using the immunoSEQ Assay. TCRdb's version of the immuneACCESS table is confined to in-frame rearrangements and falls short of the full clone set. An unresolved V gene accounts for under half of the shortfall where checked; the remainder is of unknown origin. Counted in this sample were about 68,000 clones; about 90% of them appeared once. The ten largest clones represent 0.31% of the sample. CDR1 and CDR2, looked up from the germline V gene, are MNHNS and SASEGT. The CDR3 sequence holds 13 residues, the cysteine and phenylalanine included. The DNA shown is the 39-base CDR3, in frame from base 1. General conclusions and limits of the study: Low levels of normalized T-cell clonal expansion were also seen in some patients who did not respond. At doses of 0.1 to 3.0 mg/kg, clonal expansion of both CD4+ and CD8+ T cells in blood was seen between baseline and week 6. In partial responders in the 0.1-3.0 mg/kg groups, normalized peripheral clonal expansion was found to be among the lowest, especially among CD8+ T cells. After ivuxolimab, more expanded clones were found on average in CD8+ T cells than in CD4+ T cells. Antigen specificity was not determined for the clonally expanded peripheral T cells.

The trial excluded patients who had a history of autoimmune disease or who were on systemic immunosuppression. In every dose cohort, peripheral blood was drawn for TCR sequencing at baseline, cycle 4 day 1, and cycle 7 day 1. The samples were taken from a phase I, first-in-human, multicenter, open-label dose-escalation trial of ivuxolimab. Adults with locally advanced or metastatic head and neck squamous cell, hepatocellular, melanoma or renal cell carcinoma were enrolled in the trial. CD4+ and CD8+ T cells were sorted separately from peripheral blood before TCR sequencing. Comments on this clone: What this receptor recognizes is not known. A junction end diverges from the germline sequence, so it may reflect a read error.

Here the sequenced sample was CD4+ or CD8+ T cells sorted from blood, taken in a trial of the OX40 agonist ivuxolimab. This sequence was found in an adult with an advanced solid tumor such as melanoma, head and neck, liver or kidney cancer. Recombination connected TRBV6-1 to TRBJ1-4, with 7 junctional bases fitting TRBD1. The CDR3 here reads CASRDRVEEKLFF. The DNA sequence is TGTGCCAGCCGTGACAGGGTGGAAGAAAAACTGTTTTTT.